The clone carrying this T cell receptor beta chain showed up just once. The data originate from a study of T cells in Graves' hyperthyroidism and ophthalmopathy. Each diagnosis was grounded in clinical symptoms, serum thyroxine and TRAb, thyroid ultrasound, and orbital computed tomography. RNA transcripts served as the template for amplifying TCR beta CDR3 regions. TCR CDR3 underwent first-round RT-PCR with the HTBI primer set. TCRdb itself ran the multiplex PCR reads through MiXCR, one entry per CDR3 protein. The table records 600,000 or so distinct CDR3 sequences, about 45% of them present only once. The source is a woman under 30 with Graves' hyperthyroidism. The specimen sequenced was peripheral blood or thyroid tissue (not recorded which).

DNA of the CDR3: TGCAGTGTAAAGGGTTCCTATAATTCACCCCTCCACTTT. Amino acid sequence: CSVKGSYNSPLHF. This chain links TRBV29-1 with TRBJ1-6; D is unclear. The CDR3 has 13 residues. In germline, CDR1 is SQVTM, CDR2 ANQGSEA.